These 28 T cell receptor beta chains share one sample of origin, sequenced in a study of blood T cell repertoires in COVID-19. Sequencing was performed with immunoSEQ multiplex PCR; in TCRdb, only in-frame clones are kept and a portion is missing. The repertoire consists of 210,000 or so clones, with approximately 80% occurring once and the leading ten covering 7.8%. Sequenced sample: peripheral blood. All receptors derive from a woman aged 80 or older with COVID-19, enrolled during active disease.

This chain uses TRBV7-3 with TRBJ2-1, with D perhaps TRBD2 (6 bases). Germline V lookup: CDR1 SGHTA, CDR2 FQGTGA. Trimming took 2 bases from V and 12 from J, leaving 14 bases between them. This CDR3 has 13 amino acids. The CDR3 coding sequence is TGTGCCAGCAGCTTATCAGGCGGGAAACGGCAGTTCTTC. It is translated as CASSLSGGKRQFF.

The V call is TRBV6-2 or TRBV6-3, the J call TRBJ1-1; D uncertain. V was clipped by 4 bases and J by 3 bases, with 6 bases between them. Germline CDR1 and CDR2: MNHEY and SVGEGT. The CDR3 covers 12 residues. The CDR3, as DNA: TGTGCCAGCAGTTCTATACACACTGAAGCTTTCTTT. Its protein product is CASSSIHTEAFF.

This clone has more than one count but fewer than ten. The chain joins TRBV27 to TRBJ1-6; D is ambiguous. CDR3 size: 13 residues. Trimming stripped 7 bases from V and 6 bases from J, with 10 bases between. CDR1 is MNHEY and CDR2 is SMNVEV in the germline V gene (reference sequence). The CDR3 region is CASTSQFNSPLHF. The CDR3 coding sequence is TGTGCCAGCACGTCGCAGTTTAATTCACCCCTCCACTTT.

The V gene is TRBV28, the J gene TRBJ2-1; D is possibly TRBD2 (6 bases). This CDR3 region has 13 residues. The V gene lost 6 bases and the J gene lost 9 bases, with 15 bases spanning the gap. Germline CDR1 MDHEN, CDR2 SYDVKM. As DNA, the CDR3 is TGTGCCAGCAGCCCCGCTCGGGGGACTGAGCAGTTCTTC. Protein: CASSPARGTEQFF. The complete variable domain, with remaining parts taken from reference TRBV28 and TRBJ2-1, reads DVKVTQSSRYLVKRTGEKVFLECVQDMDHENMFWYRQDPGLGLRLIYFSYDVKMKEKGDIPEGYSVSREKKERFSLILESASTNQTSMYLCASSPARGTEQFFGPGTRLTVL.

The rearrangement uses TRBV9 and TRBJ1-3, with 9 nucleotides matching TRBD1. Germline V lookup: CDR1 SGDLS, CDR2 YYNGEE. The CDR3 sequence is 16 residues long. V lost 0 bases, J lost 9 bases, and 10 bases stayed unmatched. CDR3 amino acids: CASSVASGQGGGTIYF. CDR3 nucleotide sequence: TGTGCCAGCAGCGTAGCTTCGGGACAGGGAGGAGGCACCATATATTTT.

The chain joins TRBV28 to TRBJ1-4; TRBD1 is a possible D gene (5 bases). The germline V gene encodes CDR1 MDHEN and CDR2 SYDVKM. Trimming took 7 bases from V and 8 from J, leaving 17 bases between them. CDR3 length equals 14 residues. CDR3 loop: CASTPRVQGEKLFF. CDR3 DNA sequence: TGTGCCAGCACGCCCAGGGTCCAAGGGGAAAAACTGTTTTTT.

The chain employs TRBV5-1 and TRBJ1-3; the D gene is possibly TRBD1 (6 bases). The V gene's germline CDR1 is SGHRS and CDR2 YFSETQ. This CDR3 has 16 residues. Trimming left V 10 bases short and J 0 bases short, with 20 bases between. This CDR3 reads CAPSRRTAFSGNTIYF. The CDR3 nucleotides are TGCGCCCCTTCAAGGAGGACAGCTTTCTCTGGAAACACCATATATTTT.

The V and J genes are TRBV6-5 and TRBJ2-7, with 8 bases identical to TRBD2. The CDR3 spans 15 residues. V was pared by 6 bases and J by 8 bases, with 15 bases of the junction left unmatched. In germline, CDR1 is MNHEY, CDR2 SVGAGI. CDR3 residues: CASRPPGGSSGKQYF. The CDR3 nucleotides are TGTGCCAGCAGACCGCCGGGGGGGTCCTCCGGAAAGCAGTACTTC.

The chain recombines TRBV9 with TRBJ2-5, with TRBD2 identical over 10 bases. Germline V gene lookup returns CDR1 SGDLS and CDR2 YYNGEE. The CDR3 is 16 residues long. V gave up 3 bases and J gave up 5 bases; unmatched junction bases: 10. The DNA of the CDR3 is TGTGCCAGCAGCGCTCATAGCGGGGGGCCTAGGGAGACCCAGTACTTC. This sequence encodes CASSAHSGGPRETQYF.

J is TRBJ2-3 and V is TRBV10-2; TRBD2 aligns across 15 bases. CDR1 is WSHSY, CDR2 SAAADI, per germline. This CDR3 is built from 16 residues. V lost 2 bases and J lost 7; bases outside the gene matches: 4. Here the CDR3 DNA reads TGCGCCAGCAGTGAGACCGGGACTAGCGGGAGGAATACGCAGTATTTT. It codes for CASSETGTSGRNTQYF.

The chain carries TRBV10-3 and TRBJ1-3; 10 nucleotides align to TRBD1. The CDR3 totals 17 residues. The V gene's germline CDR1 is ENHRY and CDR2 SYGVKD. Trimming removed 0 bases from V and 2 bases from J; junction bases left unmatched: 4. Here the CDR3 DNA reads TGTGCCATCAGTGAGTCGTTAGGGACAGGGGCTGGAAACACCATATATTTT. It specifies CAISESLGTGAGNTIYF.

V usage is TRBV3-1 (or the pseudogene TRBV3-2) and J usage is TRBJ1-2, with 8 nucleotides matching TRBD1. The CDR3 totals 16 residues. The trim removed 1 base at V and 2 bases at J, leaving 6 bases unmatched. The V gene's germline CDR1 is LGHDT and CDR2 YNNKEL (reference sequence). The CDR3 nucleotides read TGTGCCAGCAGCCAAGGCGGGACAGGACTAAACTATGGCTACACCTTC. This translates into CASSQGGTGLNYGYTF.

The chain carries TRBV12-5 and TRBJ2-5, with 11 bases matching TRBD1. CDR1 is LGHNT, CDR2 FRNRAP, per germline. This CDR3 has 15 amino acids. With V trimmed by 6 bases and J by 5 bases, 8 bases remained unmatched. Here the CDR3 DNA reads TGTGCTAGTGGACCCGGGACAGGGGGATTTGAGACCCAGTACTTC. Protein: CASGPGTGGFETQYF.

V is TRBV5-6 and J is TRBJ1-1; D gene ambiguous. The CDR3 has 16 amino acids. Germline V gene lookup returns CDR1 SGHDT and CDR2 YYEEEE. The V gene lost 0 bases and the J gene lost 5 bases, with 17 bases spanning the gap. The CDR3 region has the DNA TGTGCCAGCAGCTTGGATGGGCGGGATAACGGGACTGAAGCTTTCTTT. Amino acid sequence: CASSLDGRDNGTEAFF.

The chain combines TRBV10-3 with TRBJ1-2; 8 bases map to TRBD1. The CDR3 is 15 residues long. With V trimmed by 8 bases and J by 0 bases, 8 bases remained unmatched. Germline V gives CDR1 ENHRY, CDR2 SYGVKD. This chain's CDR3 is CAIAAGRGPNYGYTF. DNA for the CDR3: TGTGCCATCGCCGCGGGCAGGGGGCCTAACTATGGCTACACCTTC.

The genes are TRBV2 and TRBJ1-2, with 7 bases lining up with TRBD1. The CDR3 spans 13 residues. Trimming removed 5 bases from V and 8 bases from J; junction bases left unmatched: 8. In germline, CDR1 is SNHLY, CDR2 FYNNEI. CDR3 bases: TGTGCCAGCAGTAAACAGGGGCTGGTAGGCTACACCTTC. It codes for CASSKQGLVGYTF.

In its sample, this clone was seen a few times. This sequence joins TRBV27 and TRBJ2-7, with 10 bases fitting TRBD2. The CDR3 extends over 15 amino acids. CDR1 is MNHEY and CDR2 is SMNVEV in the germline V gene (reference sequence). The ends lost 0 bases at V and 5 bases at J; junction bases unmatched: 4. CDR3 in DNA: TGTGCCAGCAGTTTATCACCTAGCGGGAGTCACGAGCAGTACTTC. Encoded protein: CASSLSPSGSHEQYF.

The chain links TRBV12-3 or TRBV12-4 to TRBJ1-1, with a possible D match to TRBD1 (5 bases). CDR3 length: 12 amino acids. With 3 bases removed from V and 10 bases from J, the gap between germline ends came to 12 bases. CDR3: CASSFTGGVAFF. DNA of the CDR3: TGTGCCAGCAGTTTTACGGGGGGGGTAGCTTTCTTT.

The rearrangement uses TRBV7-2 and TRBJ2-3; TRBD1 might be the D (6 bases). Germline V gene data show CDR1 as SGHTA and CDR2 as FQGNSA. With 11 bases removed from V and 0 bases from J, the gap between germline ends came to 12 bases. The CDR3 has 13 amino acids. Here the CDR3 reads CASTDSSTDTQYF. CDR3 nucleotide sequence: TGTGCCTCAACGGACAGCAGCACAGATACGCAGTATTTT.

V is TRBV5-1 and J is TRBJ2-7; TRBD1 matches 9 bases. Trimming took 3 bases from V and 1 from J; bases not matched to a gene: 2. Germline CDR1 reads SGHRS; CDR2 reads YFSETQ. The CDR3 is 14 amino acids. The CDR3 nucleotides are TGCGCCAGCAGCTCCGGGACAGGGTCCTACGAGCAGTACTTC. This gives the protein CASSSGTGSYEQYF.

This clone was counted between two and nine times. The CDR3 DNA follows: TGTGCCAGCAGCCAAACGGGGGGAAATGAAAAACTGTTTTTT. The encoded protein is CASSQTGGNEKLFF. The chain joins TRBV7-2 to TRBJ1-4; tentative D call: TRBD1 (5 bases). The CDR3 is made up of 14 amino acids. Trimming pared 5 bases from V and 5 bases from J, leaving 12 bases between. Per germline, CDR1 SGHTA and CDR2 FQGNSA.

The rearrangement uses TRBV28 and TRBJ1-2, with 7 bases that match TRBD1. Germline V gene lookup returns CDR1 MDHEN and CDR2 SYDVKM. J was trimmed by 4 bases and V by 5 bases; bases with no gene match: 4. This CDR3 spans 13 amino acids. In DNA, the CDR3 is TGTGCCAGCAGTGGGGGGACAGTCTATGGCTACACCTTC. It specifies CASSGGTVYGYTF.

The chain employs TRBV5-6 and TRBJ2-7; 8 bases line up with TRBD1. With V trimmed by 0 bases and J by 9 bases, 11 bases remained unmatched. CDR3 length equals 15 residues. Germline-derived CDR1 and CDR2 are SGHDT and YYEEEE. CDR3 sequence: CASSLGGTGVGGQYF. CDR3 DNA sequence: TGTGCCAGCAGCTTGGGCGGGACAGGCGTGGGAGGGCAGTACTTC.

There are a few counts of this clone. The identical CDR3 is also encoded by other nucleotide sequences in the sample. CDR3 bases: TGTGCCAGCTCACCCCCCAGCTCCTATAATTCACCCCTCCACTTT. Protein sequence: CASSPPSSYNSPLHF. The chain employs TRBV18 and TRBJ1-6; unclear D gene. Germline lookup yields CDR1 KGHSH and CDR2 LQKENI. The CDR3 runs to 15 residues. Trimming shortened V by 3 bases and J by 0 bases, and 6 bases separated the two germline ends.

V and J are TRBV3-1 (or the pseudogene TRBV3-2) and TRBJ1-2, with D unclear. Germline V lookup: CDR1 LGHDT, CDR2 YNNKEL (reference sequence). The V and J ends lost 2 bases and 0 bases respectively, with 7 bases between them. The CDR3 contains 14 residues. The CDR3 DNA reads TGTGCCAGCAGCCAATTCTATTCTAACTATGGCTACACCTTC. Amino acid sequence: CASSQFYSNYGYTF.

This rearrangement joins TRBV5-1 to TRBJ1-4, with 8 bases aligning to TRBD1. V lost 0 bases, J lost 12 bases, and 7 bases stayed unmatched. The CDR3 is made up of 14 amino acids. CDR1 is SGHRS and CDR2 is YFSETQ in the germline V gene. CDR3 coding DNA: TGCGCCAGCAGCTTGGCGACAGGGGAAGGACAACTGTTTTTT. It yields the protein CASSLATGEGQLFF.

The CDR3 loop is CASSKRGGLDTQYF. CDR3 DNA sequence: TGTGCCAGCAGTAAGCGGGGGGGCTTAGATACGCAGTATTTT. The V gene is TRBV6-2 or TRBV6-3, the J gene TRBJ2-3; 10 bases are a match to TRBD2. This CDR3 has 14 amino acids. Germline trimming cut 5 bases from V and 5 bases from J; bases unmatched to any gene: 4. CDR1 MNHEY and CDR2 SVGEGT come from the germline V gene.

The chain links TRBV29-1 to TRBJ1-1; D not certain. Trimming removed 5 bases from V and 1 base from J, with 14 bases in between. Germline lookup yields CDR1 SQVTM and CDR2 ANQGSEA. The CDR3 covers 14 residues. Here the CDR3 reads CSVSNSAGNTEAFF. The CDR3 coding sequence is TGCAGCGTTTCCAACTCCGCGGGGAACACTGAAGCTTTCTTT.